The 17 T cell receptor beta chains given below trace back to one sample, sequenced in a study of identical twins. MiXCR was run by TCRdb on the 5' RACE reads, yielding one entry per CDR3 protein. The repertoire holds hundreds of thousands of distinct CDR3 sequences, with around 5.7% as singletons. What was sequenced was naive T cells sorted from blood. The receptors were sampled from a man between 18 and 29 years old in good health.

The V and J genes are TRBV14 and TRBJ2-4; weak D call: TRBD1 (6 bases). CDR1 and CDR2 from the germline V gene are SGHDN and FVKESK. V shed 2 bases and J shed 0 bases, with 11 bases lying between them. The CDR3 length is 16 residues. The CDR3 is CASSQRGLGAKNIQYF. The CDR3 bases are TGTGCCAGCAGCCAAAGGGGGTTAGGAGCCAAAAACATTCAGTACTTC.

The chain employs TRBV30 and TRBJ1-2; D unresolved. The length of the CDR3 is 13 residues. Trimming stripped 3 bases from V and 4 bases from J, with 12 bases between. Germline V gene sequence: CDR1 GTSNPN, CDR2 SVGIG (reference sequence). In DNA form, the CDR3 reads TGTGCCTGGAGGGATCAAGGCGGCTATGGCTACACCTTC. Its protein product is CAWRDQGGYGYTF. Supplemented by reference TRBV30 and TRBJ1-2, the full variable domain reads SQTIHQWPATLVQPVGSPLSLECTVEGTSNPNLYWYRQAAGRGLQLLFYSVGIGQISSEVPQNLSASRPQDRQFILSSKKLLLSDSGFYLCAWRDQGGYGYTFGSGTRLTVV.

The table lists this clonotype with many counts. The rearrangement links TRBV29-1 to TRBJ2-3; D ambiguous. Germline V CDR1 and CDR2: SQVTM, ANQGSEA. CDR3 length equals 16 residues. The germline V and J ends were trimmed by 1 base and 6 bases, with 20 bases remaining between them. The CDR3 is CSVEGLERPRRDTQYF. The CDR3 DNA reads TGCAGCGTTGAAGGGTTGGAGCGCCCCCGACGGGATACGCAGTATTTT.

Many counts were recorded for this clonotype. V is TRBV5-1 and J is TRBJ2-5; D is perhaps TRBD1 (6 bases). The CDR3 length is 16 residues. Germline CDR1 SGHRS, CDR2 YFSETQ. Trimming took off 1 base at V and 5 bases at J, with 18 bases between the two ends. The CDR3 DNA reads as TGCGCCAGCAGCTTGCTCGCCCCAGGGGCCAGGGAGACCCAGTACTTC. It codes for CASSLLAPGARETQYF.

The genes are TRBV7-6 and TRBJ2-3; 12 nucleotides align to TRBD1. The CDR3 consists of 16 residues. V lost 4 bases to trimming and J lost 6 bases; unmatched junction nucleotides: 8. The germline V gene has CDR1 SGHVS and CDR2 FNYEAQ. CDR3 region: CASSWAGTGGSDTQYF. Written as DNA, the CDR3 is TGTGCCAGCAGCTGGGCCGGGACAGGGGGCTCGGATACGCAGTATTTT.

This clonotype turned up a few times. The V gene is TRBV27, the J gene TRBJ2-5; the match to TRBD2 covers 16 bases. In germline, CDR1 is MNHEY, CDR2 SMNVEV (reference sequence). Unmatched junction bases numbered 4, after V lost 2 bases and J lost 7 bases. CDR3 length: 16 amino acids. The CDR3 sequence is CASSLRGLAGGGTQYF. CDR3 coding DNA: TGTGCCAGCAGTTTAAGGGGACTAGCGGGAGGGGGGACCCAGTACTTC.

The chain carries TRBV27 and TRBJ2-1, with D possibly being TRBD1 (6 bases). V was clipped by 4 bases and J by 15 bases, with 16 bases between them. The CDR3 is 12 residues long. From germline, CDR1 is MNHEY and CDR2 SMNVEV (reference sequence). CDR3 region: CASSSTGTRTFF. DNA of the CDR3: TGTGCCAGCAGTTCGACCGGGACACGGACGTTCTTC.

This clonotype was recorded at least ten times. The CDR3 bases are TGTGCCACCTTCGGAGCGGGAACCGGGGAGCTGTTTTTT. It translates to CATFGAGTGELFF. The chain has TRBV24-1 and TRBJ2-2; 7 positions agree with TRBD2. The CDR3 extends over 13 amino acids. Germline-derived CDR1 and CDR2 are KGHDR and SFDVKD. Trimming cost V 9 bases and J 5 bases; bases outside gene matches: 5.

This clonotype was counted at least ten times. The gene calls are TRBV5-1 and TRBJ2-1; D remains unclear. Trimming shortened V by 7 bases and J by 2 bases, and 13 bases separated the two germline ends. The germline V gene has CDR1 SGHRS and CDR2 YFSETQ. This CDR3 comprises 14 residues. CDR3 coding DNA: TGCGCCAGCGGACGACTGGCCGCCTACAATGAGCAGTTCTTC. Protein sequence: CASGRLAAYNEQFF.

In its sample, this clonotype was seen a few times. The chain couples TRBV6-5 to TRBJ1-5; no clear D gene. From germline, CDR1 is MNHEY and CDR2 SVGAGI. Trimming cost V 0 bases and J 2 bases, with 11 bases left between them. The CDR3 runs 16 residues. The CDR3 here is CASSYSRALGNQPQHF. CDR3 sequence (DNA): TGTGCCAGCAGTTACTCGAGGGCATTGGGCAATCAGCCCCAGCATTTT.

This clonotype appeared many times. The chain joins TRBV4-3 to TRBJ2-7, with D perhaps matching TRBD1 (6 bases). Germline CDR1 is LGHNA and CDR2 is YSLEER. This CDR3 comprises 14 residues. With 3 bases removed from V and 2 bases from J, the gap between germline ends came to 11 bases. This CDR3 reads CASSHGTPAYEQYF. CDR3 DNA sequence: TGCGCCAGCAGCCACGGGACACCAGCCTACGAGCAGTACTTC.

This clonotype was detected a few times. This chain joins TRBV9 and TRBJ2-1, with D perhaps given as TRBD1 or TRBD2 (5 bases each). CDR1 and CDR2 from the germline V gene are SGDLS and YYNGEE. With 4 bases removed from V and 9 bases from J, the gap between germline ends came to 23 bases. CDR3 size: 16 residues. The CDR3: CASSPAAGLGRGEQFF. DNA for the CDR3: TGTGCCAGCAGCCCAGCGGCTGGACTGGGAAGGGGTGAGCAGTTCTTC.

This clonotype has only a few counts. This chain links TRBV12-3 or TRBV12-4 with TRBJ2-1; possibly TRBD1 for D (5 bases). V dropped 5 bases and J dropped 13 bases, with 12 bases sitting between them. There are 11 residues in the CDR3. The DNA of the CDR3 is TGTGCCAGCAGTAAGACAGAGATCCAGTTCTTC. Translation gives CASSKTEIQFF.

V and J are TRBV4-3 and TRBJ1-6; 7 positions agree with TRBD1. The CDR3 is 15 amino acids. Looked up from germline, CDR1 is LGHNA and CDR2 is YSLEER. V lost 3 bases to trimming and J lost 6 bases; unmatched junction nucleotides: 5. The CDR3 protein is CASSHRDSLNSPLHF. DNA of the CDR3: TGCGCCAGCAGCCATAGGGACAGTCTTAATTCACCCCTCCACTTT.

V and J are TRBV7-3 and TRBJ1-1; possible D gene TRBD1, 5 bases. The CDR3 is 16 residues long. The germline CDR1 and CDR2 sequences are SGHTA and FQGTGA. V lost 5 bases and J 0 bases, leaving 16 bases between the germline ends. CDR3 bases: TGTGCCAGCAGCCCCCGGGGGGGAAGGGTGAACACTGAAGCTTTCTTT. Its translation is CASSPRGGRVNTEAFF.

This clonotype was observed many times. This chain joins TRBV7-3 and TRBJ2-1, with D perhaps given as TRBD1 or TRBD2 (5 bases each). Trimming stripped 2 bases from V and 10 bases from J, with 12 bases between. The CDR3 totals 13 residues. From germline, CDR1 is SGHTA and CDR2 FQGTGA. The CDR3 is CASSLGGPQEQFF. The CDR3 DNA is TGTGCCAGCAGCTTAGGGGGACCACAAGAGCAGTTCTTC.

This clonotype has more than one count but fewer than ten. The CDR3 sequence is CASSQGQGAAMETQYF. CDR3 sequence (DNA): TGCGCCAGCAGCCAAGGACAGGGGGCGGCGATGGAGACCCAGTACTTC. J is TRBJ2-5 and V is TRBV5-1; 11 bases are shared with TRBD1. In germline, CDR1 is SGHRS, CDR2 YFSETQ. CDR3 length: 16 residues. The V and J ends lost 4 bases and 5 bases, in that order; junction bases with no gene match: 10.